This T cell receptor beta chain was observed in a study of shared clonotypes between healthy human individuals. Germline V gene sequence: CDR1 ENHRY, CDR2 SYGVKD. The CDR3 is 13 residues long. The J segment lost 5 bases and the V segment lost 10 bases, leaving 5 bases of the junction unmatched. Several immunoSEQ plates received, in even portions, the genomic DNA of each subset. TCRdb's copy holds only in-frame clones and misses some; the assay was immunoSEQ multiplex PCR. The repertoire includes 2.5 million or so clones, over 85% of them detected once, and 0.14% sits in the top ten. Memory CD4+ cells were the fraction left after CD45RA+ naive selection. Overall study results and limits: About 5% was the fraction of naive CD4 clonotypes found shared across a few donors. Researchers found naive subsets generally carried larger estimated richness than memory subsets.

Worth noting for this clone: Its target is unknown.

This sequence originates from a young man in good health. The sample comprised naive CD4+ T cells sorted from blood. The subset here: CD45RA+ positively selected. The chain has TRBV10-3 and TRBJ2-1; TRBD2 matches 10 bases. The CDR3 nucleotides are TGTGCCACTGGACTAGCGGAACACAATGAGCAGTTCTTC. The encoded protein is CATGLAEHNEQFF.